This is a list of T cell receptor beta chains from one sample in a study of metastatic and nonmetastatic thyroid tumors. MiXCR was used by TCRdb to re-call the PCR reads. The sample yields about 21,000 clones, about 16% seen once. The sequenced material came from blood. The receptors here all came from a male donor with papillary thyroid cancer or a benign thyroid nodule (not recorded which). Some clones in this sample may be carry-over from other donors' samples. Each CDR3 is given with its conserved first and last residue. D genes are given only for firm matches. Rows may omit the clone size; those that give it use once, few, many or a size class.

CDR3nt: TGTGCCACCAGTGCCGCTCTAGCGGGAGGCCCCACAGATACGCAGTATTTT
CDR3aa: CATSAALAGGPTDTQYF
abundance: .
d_gene: TRBD2
j_gene: TRBJ2-3
v_gene: TRBV12-3/TRBV12-4

CDR3nt: TGTGCCACCAGCAGTTTCTTAGACAGTGAAGGAAACACCATATATTTT
CDR3aa: CATSSFLDSEGNTIYF
abundance: .
d_gene: .
j_gene: TRBJ1-3
v_gene: TRBV15

CDR3nt: TGCGCCAGCAGCTGGACAGGGGATGGCTCACCCCTCCACTTT
CDR3aa: CASSWTGDGSPLHF
abundance: many
d_gene: TRBD1
j_gene: TRBJ1-6
v_gene: TRBV5-1

CDR3nt: TGTGCCAGCAGTACGGGCCCTACTACCTACGAGCAGTACTTC
CDR3aa: CASSTGPTTYEQYF
abundance: few
d_gene: .
j_gene: TRBJ2-7
v_gene: TRBV27

CDR3nt: TGTGCCTGGAGTTGGCAGGGTAGGGGCAATCAGCCCCAGCATTTT
CDR3aa: CAWSWQGRGNQPQHF
abundance: many
d_gene: .
j_gene: TRBJ1-5
v_gene: TRBV30

CDR3nt: TGTGCCATTCTCGACAGGGGAAACTATGGCTACACCTTC
CDR3aa: CAILDRGNYGYTF
abundance: large
d_gene: TRBD1
j_gene: TRBJ1-2
v_gene: TRBV6-4

CDR3nt: TGTGCCAGCAGTGAGGCGGGAGGGCCAGGGCCTTCCTATTCACCCCTCCACTTT
CDR3aa: CASSEAGGPGPSYSPLHF
abundance: .
d_gene: .
j_gene: TRBJ1-6
v_gene: TRBV6-1

CDR3nt: TGTGCCACTCGGGGACGGGGAATAGCTAACTATGGCTACACCTTC
CDR3aa: CATRGRGIANYGYTF
abundance: few
d_gene: .
j_gene: TRBJ1-2
v_gene: TRBV19

CDR3nt: TGTGCCAGCAGTTCAAGCGGGTGTGTCTTTTTTGGCACAGATACGCAGTATTTT
CDR3aa: CASSSSGCVFFGTDTQYF
abundance: .
d_gene: .
j_gene: TRBJ2-3
v_gene: TRBV12-3/TRBV12-4

CDR3nt: TGTGCCAGCAGCTTAGAAAGACAGGGGGCGTACGAGCAGTACTTC
CDR3aa: CASSLERQGAYEQYF
abundance: .
d_gene: TRBD1
j_gene: TRBJ2-7
v_gene: TRBV11-1

CDR3nt: TGTGCCAGTAGTATAAACACCGGGGAGCTGTTTTTT
CDR3aa: CASSINTGELFF
abundance: many
d_gene: .
j_gene: TRBJ2-2
v_gene: TRBV19

CDR3nt: TGTGCCAGCAGCCGAGGGGGATACACTGAAGCTTTCTTT
CDR3aa: CASSRGGYTEAFF
abundance: many
d_gene: .
j_gene: TRBJ1-1
v_gene: TRBV5-6

CDR3nt: TGCAGTGCTAGACAGGGGGACTATGGCTACACCTTC
CDR3aa: CSARQGDYGYTF
abundance: many
d_gene: TRBD1
j_gene: TRBJ1-2
v_gene: TRBV20-1

CDR3nt: TGTGCCAGTACCACGACAAGACACTATGGCTACACCTTC
CDR3aa: CASTTTRHYGYTF
abundance: .
d_gene: .
j_gene: TRBJ1-2
v_gene: TRBV19

CDR3nt: TGTGCCACCAGCCCAGGGGGCGGGAACGAGCAGTACTTC
CDR3aa: CATSPGGGNEQYF
abundance: .
d_gene: TRBD1
j_gene: TRBJ2-7
v_gene: TRBV24-1

CDR3nt: TGTGCCACCAGCACGAGACAGGGTCGGACCGGGGAGCTGTTTTTT
CDR3aa: CATSTRQGRTGELFF
abundance: medium-sized
d_gene: TRBD1
j_gene: TRBJ2-2
v_gene: TRBV15

CDR3nt: TGTGCCGCCGTCCAGAGCGAGCAGTACTTC
CDR3aa: CAAVQSEQYF
abundance: .
d_gene: .
j_gene: TRBJ2-7
v_gene: TRBV30

CDR3nt: TGTGCCAGCAGTCTGTTCGATTGGACAGGGGGCACTGAAGCTTTCTTT
CDR3aa: CASSLFDWTGGTEAFF
abundance: few
d_gene: TRBD1
j_gene: TRBJ1-1
v_gene: TRBV28

CDR3nt: TGTGCCAGCAGTTATGGTAACAATGAGCAGTTCTTC
CDR3aa: CASSYGNNEQFF
abundance: few
d_gene: .
j_gene: TRBJ2-1
v_gene: TRBV6-9

CDR3nt: TGTGGTGGGGAGTCTGCTGGCTACACCTTC
CDR3aa: CGGESAGYTF
abundance: medium-sized
d_gene: .
j_gene: TRBJ1-2
v_gene: TRBV30

CDR3nt: TGTGCCAGCAGTGAACTAGCGGGGGGGCAAGAGACCCAGTACTTC
CDR3aa: CASSELAGGQETQYF
abundance: medium-sized
d_gene: TRBD2
j_gene: TRBJ2-5
v_gene: TRBV6-1

CDR3nt: TGTGCCAGCAGCCAAGAGGCCAGTCGGCCAGGTACGCAGTATTTT
CDR3aa: CASSQEASRPGTQYF
abundance: .
d_gene: .
j_gene: TRBJ2-3
v_gene: TRBV4-1

CDR3nt: TGCGCCAACAAAGAGACCCAGTACTTC
CDR3aa: CANKETQYF
abundance: many
d_gene: .
j_gene: TRBJ2-5
v_gene: TRBV10-1